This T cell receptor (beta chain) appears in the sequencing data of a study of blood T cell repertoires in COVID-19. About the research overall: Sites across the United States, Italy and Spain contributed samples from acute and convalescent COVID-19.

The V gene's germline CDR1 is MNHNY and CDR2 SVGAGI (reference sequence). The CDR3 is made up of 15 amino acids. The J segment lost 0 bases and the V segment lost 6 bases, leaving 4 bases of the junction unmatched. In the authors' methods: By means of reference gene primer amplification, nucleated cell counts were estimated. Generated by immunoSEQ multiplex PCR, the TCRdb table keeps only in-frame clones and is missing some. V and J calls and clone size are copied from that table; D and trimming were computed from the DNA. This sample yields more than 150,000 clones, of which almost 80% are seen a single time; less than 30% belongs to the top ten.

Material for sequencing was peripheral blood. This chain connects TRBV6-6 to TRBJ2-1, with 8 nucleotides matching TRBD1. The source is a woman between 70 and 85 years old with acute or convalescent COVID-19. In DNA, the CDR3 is TGTGCCAGCAGAGATGGACAGGGCTCCTACAATGAGCAGTTCTTC. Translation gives CASRDGQGSYNEQFF.